The clone carrying this T cell receptor beta chain was counted a few times. Its matching antigen is unknown. The entry originates in a study of blood T cells in healthy people across ages. Study overall: Per two T cells, about one barcoded beta molecule was captured through template switching. General observations from the study: PBMCs went unsorted, and a conclusive naive versus antigen-experienced comparison was therefore prevented.

Through a sample-barcoded 5' primer and a J-beta primer mix, a second PCR was run for roughly 6 to 11 cycles. One entry per CDR3 protein, called by TCRdb with MiXCR from the 5' RACE reads. The sample includes about 680,000 distinct CDR3 sequences, 45% to 50% of them seen just once. The V and J ends lost 7 bases and 3 bases respectively, with 22 bases between them. Germline CDR1 MDHEN, CDR2 SYDVKM. The CDR3 is 16 residues long. V and J are TRBV28 and TRBJ2-7, with a possible D match to TRBD1 (6 bases). Source material: blood. This TCR derives from a woman aged 55-70 years in good health. CDR3 DNA sequence: TGTGCCAGCATCCAGGCCGCCGGGACATACCTCTACGAGCAGTACTTC. Residues: CASIQAAGTYLYEQYF.